A single sample is the source of the 8 T cell receptor beta chains below, sequenced in a study of human T cells and chemical hapten exposure. TCRdb reprocessed the RACE reads with MiXCR, giving one entry per CDR3 protein. The sample has about 64,000 distinct CDR3 sequences, 11% seen once. Time point given: patch test 3, about 24 weeks after DPC sensitization. Sample treatment: therapeutic diphenylcyclopropenone sensitization with weekly scalp DPC. Material: whole blood, obtained in connection with sensitization to the hapten diphenylcyclopropenone (DPC). These receptors were obtained from a woman younger than 45 with alopecia areata. Some clones in this sample may be carry-over from other donors' samples.

At least ten counts were recorded for this clonotype. The genes are TRBV6-2 or TRBV6-3 and TRBJ2-1, with a weak D call TRBD2 (5 bases). Trimming removed 3 bases from V and 3 bases from J, with 15 bases in between. Germline assignment: CDR1 MNHEY and CDR2 SVGEGT. The CDR3 has 16 residues. CDR3 sequence reads: CASSYAGGGGYNEQFF. Here the CDR3 DNA reads TGTGCCAGCAGTTATGCCGGCGGAGGTGGCTACAATGAGCAGTTCTTC.

The CDR3 reads CASSPPTVRGYTF. The CDR3 nucleotides are TGTGCCAGCAGTCCGCCGACAGTTAGGGGCTACACCTTC. The gene calls are TRBV28 and TRBJ1-2; D may be TRBD1 (5 bases). The CDR3 loop spans 13 amino acids. The germline CDR1 and CDR2 sequences are MDHEN and SYDVKM. Trimming left V 5 bases short and J 8 bases short, with 15 bases between.

This clonotype was detected only a few times. The chain joins TRBV3-1 to TRBJ1-1; D not certain. V was shortened by 0 bases and J by 10 bases, with 12 bases between the two germline ends. The CDR3 runs to 13 residues. Germline V lookup: CDR1 LGHDT, CDR2 YNNKEL (reference sequence). For the CDR3, the DNA is TGTGCCAGCAGCCAAGACGCGAATGAAGGAGCTTTCTTT. Its protein product is CASSQDANEGAFF.

CDR3 in DNA: TGCGCCAGCAGCCAAGTCTATCCGGGACAGCGAAACTACCGCTCCTATAATTCACCCCTCCACTTT. Translated, it gives CASSQVYPGQRNYRSYNSPLHF. The rearrangement uses TRBV4-3 and TRBJ1-6, with 7 positions matching TRBD1. Unmatched junction bases numbered 18, after V lost 1 base and J lost 0 bases. Germline V gene sequence: CDR1 LGHNA, CDR2 YSLEER. The CDR3 sequence is 22 residues long.

This chain uses TRBV28 with TRBJ2-3; weak D call: TRBD2 (5 bases). Between the trimmed V and J ends, which lost 6 bases and 6 bases, there was a span of 13 bases. This CDR3 comprises 13 residues. Germline CDR1 is MDHEN and CDR2 is SYDVKM. CDR3 DNA: TGTGCCAGCAGACATCAGCCGGGGGATACGCAGTATTTT. Amino acids: CASRHQPGDTQYF. The full variable domain, completed using reference TRBV28 and TRBJ2-3, is DVKVTQSSRYLVKRTGEKVFLECVQDMDHENMFWYRQDPGLGLRLIYFSYDVKMKEKGDIPEGYSVSREKKERFSLILESASTNQTSMYLCASRHQPGDTQYFGPGTRLTVL.

This clonotype was counted only a few times. The chain combines TRBV7-6 with TRBJ1-1, with D perhaps matching TRBD1 (6 bases). Trimming shortened V by 2 bases and J by 8 bases, and 15 bases separated the two germline ends. The CDR3 totals 14 residues. Germline V gene sequence: CDR1 SGHVS, CDR2 FNYEAQ. The CDR3 nucleotides read TGTGCCAGCAGCTTAACGGGGGCGGCGTGGGAAGCTTTCTTT. It is translated as CASSLTGAAWEAFF.

This clonotype was counted at least ten times. The J gene is TRBJ2-5, the V gene TRBV14; 11 nucleotides match TRBD2. Germline V gene data show CDR1 as SGHDN and CDR2 as FVKESK. This CDR3 region has 16 residues. With V trimmed by 4 bases and J by 0 bases, 4 bases remained unmatched. CDR3 in amino acids: CASSRGTSGHQETQYF. CDR3 nucleotides: TGTGCCAGCAGCCGCGGGACTAGCGGTCACCAAGAGACCCAGTACTTC.

The chain joins TRBV4-1 to TRBJ2-7; 9 bases map to TRBD1. Trimming cost V 0 bases and J 2 bases; bases outside gene matches: 5. Germline-derived CDR1 and CDR2 are MGHRA and YSYEKL. This CDR3 contains 16 residues. The CDR3 DNA reads as TGCGCCAGCAGCCAAGAACTAACAGGGGGCCCCTACGAGCAGTACTTC. Its protein product is CASSQELTGGPYEQYF.